A single sample gave rise to the 18 T cell receptor beta chains below, sequenced in a study of identifying expanded T cells in peripheral blood. Sequencing used immunoSEQ multiplex PCR; TCRdb keeps in-frame clones, though not all of them. The sample holds 45,000 to 65,000 clones, 65% to 90% seen once. Sequencing used blood. All receptors derive from a person aged 18 to 70 in good health.

The gene calls are TRBV7-2 and TRBJ2-5; D perhaps matches TRBD2 (5 bases). Germline assignment: CDR1 SGHTA and CDR2 FQGNSA. With 3 bases removed from V and 5 bases from J, the gap between germline ends came to 10 bases. The CDR3 runs 13 residues. CDR3 residues: CASSLGSGETQYF. The CDR3 DNA reads as TGTGCCAGCAGCTTGGGCTCGGGGGAGACCCAGTACTTC. The variable domain in full, completed from reference TRBV7-2 and TRBJ2-5, reads GAGVSQSPSNKVTEKGKDVELRCDPISGHTALYWYRQSLGQGLEFLIYFQGNSAPDKSGLPSDRFSAERTGGSVSTLTIQRTQQEDSAVYLCASSLGSGETQYFGPGTRLLVL.

This clone is a singleton in its sample. The gene calls are TRBV6-1 and TRBJ2-2; 9 positions agree with TRBD2. The junction had 0 bases not matched to a gene; V was cut back by 2 bases and J by 2 bases. CDR1 is MNHNS, CDR2 SASEGT, per germline. This CDR3 has 15 residues. Written as DNA, the CDR3 is TGTGCCAGCAGTGAACTAGCGGGAAACACCGGGGAGCTGTTTTTT. It is translated as CASSELAGNTGELFF.

The V and J genes are TRBV14 and TRBJ2-3, with 9 bases aligning to TRBD2. The germline V gene has CDR1 SGHDN and CDR2 FVKESK. V trimming: 3 bases; J trimming: 6 bases; junction bases outside the gene matches: 4. The CDR3 length is 14 residues. The CDR3: CASSHSGSSDTQYF. The CDR3 nucleotides read TGTGCCAGCAGCCATAGCGGGAGCTCCGATACGCAGTATTTT.

The rearrangement links TRBV5-1 to TRBJ1-1; 8 bases align to TRBD1. The CDR3 covers 14 residues. The germline V gene has CDR1 SGHRS and CDR2 YFSETQ. J was trimmed by 8 bases and V by 2 bases; bases with no gene match: 8. The CDR3 sequence: CASSFGQGWGEAFF. DNA for the CDR3: TGCGCCAGCAGCTTCGGACAGGGATGGGGGGAAGCTTTCTTT.

CDR3: CATSSREQYF. For the CDR3, the DNA is TGTGCCACCTCGTCCCGCGAGCAGTACTTC. This chain uses TRBV6-5 with TRBJ2-7; no clear D gene. The CDR3 totals 10 residues. Germline V lookup: CDR1 MNHEY, CDR2 SVGAGI. V lost 10 bases, J lost 6 bases, and 10 bases lay in between.

Only a few counts were recorded for this clone. The CDR3 here is CASSPPNPHENTEAFF. CDR3 DNA: TGTGCCAGCTCACCACCGAACCCCCATGAAAACACTGAAGCTTTCTTT. The V gene is TRBV18, the J gene TRBJ1-1; D ambiguous. This CDR3 comprises 16 residues. Germline CDR1 and CDR2: KGHSH and LQKENI. V lost 0 bases and J lost 2, with 13 bases in between.

The chain employs TRBV27 and TRBJ2-3, with no clear D. Trimming left V 2 bases short and J 4 bases short, with 7 bases between. Per the germline V gene, CDR1 is MNHEY and CDR2 is SMNVEV (reference sequence). The CDR3 covers 13 residues. This CDR3 reads CASSLVAPDTQYF. CDR3 coding DNA: TGTGCCAGCAGTTTAGTCGCACCAGATACGCAGTATTTT.

This clone was observed many times. This chain links TRBV7-9 with TRBJ2-7, with 7 bases matching TRBD1. After removal of 0 bases from V and 7 bases from J, the junction contained 0 bases not matched to a gene. This CDR3 has 12 residues. Per the germline V gene, CDR1 is SEHNR and CDR2 is FQNEAQ (reference sequence). DNA of the CDR3: TGTGCCAGCAGCTTAGCGACAGGGGAGCAGTACGTC. Its translation is CASSLATGEQYV.

A single count supports this clone. V usage is TRBV29-1 and J usage is TRBJ1-2; no clear D gene. V gave up 5 bases and J gave up 4 bases, with 14 bases separating them. This CDR3 is 13 amino acids long. Germline-derived CDR1 and CDR2 are SQVTM and ANQGSEA. CDR3 in amino acids: CSVRIPASYGYTF. DNA for the CDR3: TGCAGCGTTAGAATACCAGCGTCCTATGGCTACACCTTC. Full variable domain (missing parts from reference TRBV29-1 and TRBJ1-2): SAVISQKPSRDICQRGTSLTIQCQVDSQVTMMFWYRQQPGQSLTLIATANQGSEATYESGFVIDKFPISRPNLTFSTLTVSNMSPEDSSIYLCSVRIPASYGYTFGSGTRLTVV.

The gene calls are TRBV2 and TRBJ2-3; a weak D match, TRBD1 (6 bases). V lost 5 bases and J 6 bases, leaving 18 bases between the germline ends. Looked up from germline, CDR1 is SNHLY and CDR2 is FYNNEI. The CDR3 consists of 15 residues. In nucleotides, the CDR3 is TGTGCCAGCAGTAGACGGGACAACCCCCGGGATACGCAGTATTTT. It translates to CASSRRDNPRDTQYF.

This rearrangement joins TRBV5-8 to TRBJ1-1, with TRBD1 matching over 9 bases. Germline loops: CDR1 SGHTS, CDR2 YDEGEE. The V and J ends lost 3 bases and 0 bases, in that order; junction bases with no gene match: 9. CDR3 length: 17 residues. CDR3: CASSYYQGQGLNTEAFF. The CDR3, as DNA: TGTGCCAGCAGCTACTATCAGGGACAGGGCTTGAACACTGAAGCTTTCTTT.

The chain uses TRBV30 and TRBJ1-2; the match to TRBD1 covers 8 bases. The ends lost 5 bases at V and 8 bases at J; junction bases unmatched: 16. The CDR3 loop spans 15 amino acids. Germline CDR1 GTSNPN, CDR2 SVGIG (reference sequence). The CDR3 protein is CAWSWTGNSPGGYTF. Written as DNA, the CDR3 is TGTGCCTGGTCCTGGACAGGGAATTCCCCCGGCGGCTACACCTTC.

The rearrangement links TRBV30 to TRBJ1-2; D call uncertain. Trimming removed 5 bases from V and 7 bases from J, with 8 bases in between. The length of the CDR3 is 10 residues. Per germline, CDR1 GTSNPN and CDR2 SVGIG (reference sequence). The CDR3 bases are TGTGCCTGGGCAGACGTTGGCTACACCTTC. This gives the protein CAWADVGYTF.

The chain joins TRBV14 to TRBJ2-5, with D perhaps TRBD1 (6 bases). V was trimmed by 2 bases and J by 4 bases, leaving 14 bases between them. Per the germline V gene, CDR1 is SGHDN and CDR2 is FVKESK. This CDR3 comprises 15 residues. CDR3 in amino acids: CASSQKGQGRETQYF. For the CDR3, the DNA is TGTGCCAGCAGCCAAAAAGGCCAGGGGCGAGAGACCCAGTACTTC.

The chain couples TRBV5-1 to TRBJ2-5, with D maybe TRBD2 (5 bases). Germline V gene sequence: CDR1 SGHRS, CDR2 YFSETQ. Trimming cost V 1 base and J 5 bases, with 15 bases left between them. The length of the CDR3 is 15 residues. The CDR3 is CASSLNLRGGETQYF. DNA of the CDR3: TGCGCCAGCAGCTTGAATTTACGGGGTGGGGAGACCCAGTACTTC.

The chain joins TRBV10-3 to TRBJ1-3; maybe TRBD1 (5 bases). CDR3 length equals 13 residues. Germline assignment: CDR1 ENHRY and CDR2 SYGVKD. Deletions cut 4 bases from V and 3 bases from J, with 7 bases between. The DNA of the CDR3 is TGTGCCATCAGTGGGGACGGTGGAAACACCATATATTTT. Its translation: CAISGDGGNTIYF.

This clone occurred once. The genes are TRBV5-5 and TRBJ1-1; the match to TRBD1 covers 10 bases. Trimming took 3 bases from V and 1 from J; bases not matched to a gene: 6. Germline CDR1 reads SGHKS; CDR2 reads YYEKEE (reference sequence). The CDR3 is 16 amino acids. This chain's CDR3 is CASSSGQGERNTEAFF. The CDR3 DNA is TGTGCCAGCAGCTCCGGACAGGGGGAGAGGAACACTGAAGCTTTCTTT.

This chain links TRBV30 with TRBJ2-3, with D perhaps matching TRBD1 or TRBD2 (7 bases each). V lost 0 bases and J 7 bases, leaving 17 bases between the germline ends. Germline CDR1 reads GTSNPN; CDR2 reads SVGIG (reference sequence). The CDR3 consists of 15 residues. CDR3 DNA sequence: TGTGCCTGGAGTGTCTTCCAGGGGGGGGCGAATACGCAGTATTTT. Translation gives CAWSVFQGGANTQYF.